This TCR beta chain was captured by sequencing in a study of T cells after yellow fever vaccination. Making TCR cDNA involved 5'RACE template switching, which added UMIs and a universal primer site. One entry per CDR3 protein, called by TCRdb with MiXCR from the 5' RACE reads. This repertoire shows a few hundred thousand distinct CDR3 sequences, 7.5% to 9% found once; its top ten account for 3% to 3.5%. Concerning this clonotype: Its antigen remains unidentified.

Whole-study results and caveats: Sorted repertoires could include abundant contaminating clonotypes from bulk cells.

This clonotype was sampled from a man between 18 and 29 years old who received the YFV17D yellow fever vaccine. Sequencing used CD4+ T cells sorted from PBMCs, obtained 5 days after the yellow fever booster vaccination.

CDR3 loop: CASSATANTEAFF. DNA of the CDR3: TGTGCCAGCAGCGCAACAGCTAACACTGAAGCTTTCTTT. The chain links TRBV16 to TRBJ1-1; D remains ambiguous. V was shortened by 5 bases and J by 2 bases, with 9 bases between the two germline ends. CDR3 length: 13 residues. In germline, CDR1 is KGHSY, CDR2 FQNENV.